One and the same sample provided the 28 T cell receptor beta chains below, sequenced in a study of blood T cell repertoires in COVID-19. Data came from immunoSEQ multiplex PCR; TCRdb stores just in-frame clones and leaves some out. The data hold approximately 46,000 clones, with roughly 74% observed a single time. Material: peripheral blood. The receptors stem from a man older than 75 with acute or convalescent COVID-19.

The V and J genes are TRBV30 and TRBJ1-1; TRBD1 is a possible D gene (5 bases). V was shortened by 4 bases and J by 4 bases, with 10 bases between the two germline ends. CDR1 and CDR2 (germline): GTSNPN, SVGIG (reference sequence). The CDR3 totals 12 residues. The CDR3 DNA reads as TGTGCCTGGAATTCGGGGGGCACTGAAGCTTTCTTT. It translates to CAWNSGGTEAFF.

This clone appeared a few times. The V and J genes are TRBV7-3 and TRBJ2-1; a possible D gene is TRBD2 (5 bases). Trimming cost V 3 bases and J 4 bases, with 13 bases left between them. Germline CDR1 is SGHTA and CDR2 is FQGTGA. The CDR3 covers 15 residues. CDR3 nucleotide sequence: TGTGCCAGCAGCTTCCTGCTCGGGGAATACAATGAGCAGTTCTTC. Amino acids: CASSFLLGEYNEQFF.

V gene TRBV28 combines with J gene TRBJ1-2; TRBD1 matches 9 bases. The CDR3 consists of 15 residues. Germline CDR1 reads MDHEN; CDR2 reads SYDVKM. V trimming: 2 bases; J trimming: 5 bases; junction bases outside the gene matches: 6. For the CDR3, the DNA is TGTGCCAGCAGTTTAGGCGGGACAGGGAAGTATGGCTACACCTTC. As protein: CASSLGGTGKYGYTF.

This chain uses TRBV28 with TRBJ1-4, with D uncertain. Germline V gene data show CDR1 as MDHEN and CDR2 as SYDVKM. With 9 bases removed from V and 4 bases from J, the gap between germline ends came to 6 bases. The CDR3 has 11 amino acids. The CDR3, as DNA: TGTGCCAGTCTTTTTAATGAAAAACTGTTTTTT. This translates into CASLFNEKLFF.

The rearrangement links TRBV5-1 to TRBJ2-5; tentative D call: TRBD1 (6 bases). The CDR3 sequence is 15 residues long. Trimming removed 0 bases at V and 4 bases at J, with 13 bases between. The germline gives CDR1 SGHRS, CDR2 YFSETQ. CDR3 region: CASSLGGGQGETQYF. CDR3 DNA: TGCGCCAGCAGCTTGGGAGGGGGTCAAGGAGAGACCCAGTACTTC.

The V and J genes are TRBV7-9 and TRBJ2-7; D is possibly TRBD1 (5 bases). Between the trimmed V and J ends, which lost 5 bases and 3 bases, there was a span of 8 bases. There are 12 residues in the CDR3. The V gene's germline CDR1 is SEHNR and CDR2 FQNEAQ (reference sequence). This chain's CDR3 is CASSTTVYEQYF. As DNA, the CDR3 is TGTGCCAGCAGCACGACAGTCTACGAGCAGTACTTC.

The chain uses TRBV14 and TRBJ2-3; D call uncertain. V was shortened by 1 base and J by 4 bases, with 9 bases between the two germline ends. The CDR3 runs 14 residues. Per germline, CDR1 SGHDN and CDR2 FVKESK. The CDR3 DNA is TGTGCCAGCAGCCAAGGGAGCTACTCAGATACGCAGTATTTT. Protein product: CASSQGSYSDTQYF.

This clone was seen many times. V usage is TRBV14 and J usage is TRBJ2-5, with 7 bases that match TRBD2. The CDR3 covers 13 residues. J lost 9 bases, V lost 1 base, and 5 bases had no gene match. CDR1 and CDR2 (germline): SGHDN, FVKESK. CDR3: CASSQGLGRAQYF. The CDR3 coding sequence is TGTGCCAGCAGCCAAGGACTAGGGAGGGCCCAGTACTTC.

V is TRBV7-8 and J is TRBJ2-7, with D possibly TRBD2 on 6 matching bases. CDR3 length equals 15 residues. V gave up 4 bases and J gave up 5 bases, with 18 bases separating them. CDR1 and CDR2 (germline): SGHVS, FQNEAQ. Written as DNA, the CDR3 is TGTGCCAGCAGCTCCTACGGGACTCCCAACGACGAGCAGTACTTC. Translating gives CASSSYGTPNDEQYF.

The genes are TRBV13 and TRBJ2-2, with 8 positions matching TRBD2. After removal of 3 bases from V and 6 bases from J, the junction contained 9 bases not matched to a gene. In germline, CDR1 is PRHDT, CDR2 FYEKMQ (reference sequence). The CDR3 consists of 16 residues. The CDR3 here is CASSLPRTGGAGELFF. Written as DNA, the CDR3 is TGTGCCAGCAGCTTGCCGCGTACGGGAGGGGCCGGGGAGCTGTTTTTT.

A single count supports this clone. The chain employs TRBV9 and TRBJ2-1; possible D gene TRBD2, 6 bases. Trimming cost V 4 bases and J 0 bases, with 11 bases left between them. Germline V CDR1 and CDR2: SGDLS, YYNGEE. This CDR3 comprises 15 residues. The CDR3 loop reads CASSRSGGSYNEQFF. DNA for the CDR3: TGTGCCAGCAGCCGTAGCGGTGGCTCCTACAATGAGCAGTTCTTC.

This rearrangement joins TRBV6-2 or TRBV6-3 to TRBJ1-1, with 8 bases that match TRBD1. After removal of 0 bases from V and 4 bases from J, the junction contained 13 bases not matched to a gene. The CDR3 runs to 18 residues. The V gene's germline CDR1 is MNHEY and CDR2 SVGEGT. The CDR3 loop is CASSYSSRTGPRGTEAFF. The CDR3 nucleotides are TGTGCCAGCAGTTACTCGAGTCGGACAGGGCCAAGGGGCACTGAAGCTTTCTTT.

This chain links TRBV12-3 or TRBV12-4 with TRBJ1-1; D gene uncertain. The germline V and J ends were trimmed by 4 bases and 4 bases, with 10 bases remaining between them. This CDR3 is 13 amino acids long. The chain's CDR3 is CASSSEGFTEAFF. The CDR3 DNA reads TGTGCCAGCAGTTCCGAGGGTTTCACTGAAGCTTTCTTT.

This rearrangement joins TRBV19 to TRBJ2-3; no clear D. The length of the CDR3 is 14 residues. In germline, CDR1 is LNHDA, CDR2 SQIVND (reference sequence). V gave up 6 bases and J gave up 4 bases, with 14 bases separating them. CDR3 amino acids: CASRSSGSADTQYF. CDR3 in DNA: TGTGCCAGTAGATCCTCCGGGTCCGCAGATACGCAGTATTTT.

V usage is TRBV19 and J usage is TRBJ2-7; perhaps TRBD1 as D (5 bases). The CDR3 consists of 15 residues. The germline V and J ends were trimmed by 6 bases and 0 bases, with 15 bases remaining between them. From germline, CDR1 is LNHDA and CDR2 SQIVND (reference sequence). The CDR3 coding sequence is TGTGCCAGTAGCCAAACAGGAGTTAGCTCCTACGAGCAGTACTTC. The encoded protein is CASSQTGVSSYEQYF.

J is TRBJ2-3 and V is TRBV3-1 (or the pseudogene TRBV3-2); 16 positions agree with TRBD2. This CDR3 comprises 18 residues. The germline V gene encodes CDR1 LGHDT and CDR2 YNNKEL (reference sequence). The trim removed 3 bases at V and 4 bases at J, leaving 7 bases unmatched. CDR3 sequence (DNA): TGTGCCAGCAGCCAGCCGGGACTAGCGGGAGGGAGGGCAGATACGCAGTATTTT. Its protein product is CASSQPGLAGGRADTQYF.

This rearrangement joins TRBV3-1 (or the pseudogene TRBV3-2) to TRBJ1-3; TRBD1 aligns across 9 bases. Germline V gene data show CDR1 as LGHDT and CDR2 as YNNKEL (reference sequence). After removal of 2 bases from V and 4 bases from J, the junction contained 3 bases not matched to a gene. The CDR3 has 15 amino acids. This chain's CDR3 is CASSQWDRVGNTIYF. For the CDR3, the DNA is TGTGCCAGCAGCCAATGGGACAGGGTGGGAAACACCATATATTTT.

V usage is TRBV6-5 and J usage is TRBJ2-7; 10 bases are shared with TRBD2. Germline lookup yields CDR1 MNHEY and CDR2 SVGAGI. The CDR3 is 13 residues long. Trimming removed 6 bases from V and 4 bases from J; junction bases left unmatched: 3. This chain's CDR3 is CASRTLAGYEQYF. The CDR3 DNA follows: TGTGCCAGCAGAACACTAGCGGGGTACGAGCAGTACTTC.

The chain links TRBV6-5 to TRBJ1-1; D possibly corresponds to TRBD1 (5 bases). Germline V CDR1 and CDR2: MNHEY, SVGAGI. There are 12 residues in the CDR3. V gave up 7 bases and J gave up 4 bases, with 10 bases separating them. CDR3 in DNA: TGTGCCAGCATTCAGGGATCCACTGAAGCTTTCTTT. Protein sequence: CASIQGSTEAFF.

The rearrangement joins TRBV5-1 to TRBJ2-1, with D tentatively TRBD2 (5 bases). The V end lost 0 bases, the J end lost 7 bases, and 14 bases lay between the germline ends. The germline V gene encodes CDR1 SGHRS and CDR2 YFSETQ. This CDR3 region has 15 residues. The CDR3 here is CASSLAGPPGNEQFF. As DNA, the CDR3 is TGCGCCAGCAGCTTGGCGGGCCCCCCGGGGAATGAGCAGTTCTTC.

This clone was counted between two and nine times. V and J are TRBV5-4 and TRBJ2-3; 9 bases fit TRBD1. V was clipped by 4 bases and J by 1 base; unmatched bases: 7. Per germline, CDR1 SGHNT and CDR2 YYREEE (reference sequence). The CDR3 sequence is 16 residues long. The CDR3 loop is CASSLNRGRGTDTQYF. CDR3 nucleotide sequence: TGTGCCAGCAGCCTCAACAGGGGGCGAGGCACAGATACGCAGTATTTT.

The V call is TRBV13, the J call TRBJ2-5, with 9 positions matching TRBD2. J was trimmed by 3 bases and V by 5 bases; bases with no gene match: 7. The CDR3 loop spans 15 amino acids. The V gene's germline CDR1 is PRHDT and CDR2 FYEKMQ (reference sequence). CDR3 nucleotide sequence: TGTGCCAGCAGCCACTTTATAGCGGGAGAAGAGACCCAGTACTTC. Translation gives CASSHFIAGEETQYF.

This clone was observed a single time. The rearrangement uses TRBV19 and TRBJ1-4; D ambiguous. In germline, CDR1 is LNHDA, CDR2 SQIVND (reference sequence). Trimming shortened V by 3 bases and J by 5 bases, and 7 bases separated the two germline ends. The CDR3 is 13 residues long. CDR3 nucleotide sequence: TGTGCCAGTAGTATCGGAGGCAATGAAAAACTGTTTTTT. This codes for CASSIGGNEKLFF.

This clone counts as medium-sized (0.01 to 0.1%). The V gene is TRBV13, the J gene TRBJ1-2; no clear D. The CDR3 covers 15 residues. Germline CDR1 and CDR2: PRHDT and FYEKMQ (reference sequence). The V end lost 4 bases, the J end lost 2 bases, and 14 bases lay between the germline ends. CDR3 DNA sequence: TGTGCCAGCAGCTCATCCAGCGGCAGGAACTATGGCTACACCTTC. This sequence encodes CASSSSSGRNYGYTF.

This clone was counted once. The genes are TRBV14 and TRBJ2-5; a possible D gene is TRBD2 (5 bases). The germline V gene has CDR1 SGHDN and CDR2 FVKESK. The CDR3 is made up of 13 amino acids. V lost 3 bases and J 0 bases, leaving 5 bases between the germline ends. The CDR3 bases are TGTGCCAGCAGCCAGACTAACCAAGAGACCCAGTACTTC. As protein: CASSQTNQETQYF.

This chain connects TRBV2 to TRBJ1-2, with D maybe TRBD1 (5 bases). The CDR3 covers 14 residues. Deletions cut 2 bases from V and 5 bases from J, with 12 bases between. Germline V CDR1 and CDR2: SNHLY, FYNNEI. Here the CDR3 DNA reads TGTGCCAGCAGTGAATCCTCGGGGACTTATGGCTACACCTTC. This encodes CASSESSGTYGYTF.

CDR3 protein: CASSRLTGPNTEAFF. As DNA, the CDR3 is TGTGCCAGCAGCCGGTTAACAGGACCGAACACTGAAGCTTTCTTT. The chain couples TRBV7-2 to TRBJ1-1, with D possibly TRBD1 on 5 matching bases. The V end lost 5 bases, the J end lost 1 base, and 14 bases lay between the germline ends. This CDR3 contains 15 residues. The germline V gene has CDR1 SGHTA and CDR2 FQGNSA.

The rearrangement links TRBV6-5 to TRBJ1-6; D is possibly TRBD1 (6 bases). Trimming cost V 6 bases and J 2 bases, with 8 bases left between them. The CDR3 extends over 14 amino acids. The germline V gene encodes CDR1 MNHEY and CDR2 SVGAGI. CDR3 bases: TGTGCCAGCAGCAGGACAGCCTATAATTCACCCCTCCACTTT. Protein product: CASSRTAYNSPLHF.